This T cell receptor (beta chain) originates from a study of blood T cell repertoires in COVID-19. As processed by the authors: From reference gene primer amplification, estimates of nucleated cell counts were derived. The table came from immunoSEQ multiplex PCR; TCRdb's copy has only in-frame clones and leaves some out. V, J and clone size are those of that table, while D and trimming were read from the DNA. The table records about 350,000 clones, 91% of them present only once. Trimming pared 7 bases from V and 6 bases from J, leaving 16 bases between. Germline-derived CDR1 and CDR2 are MNHNY and SVGAGI (reference sequence). CDR3 length equals 14 residues.

The receptor comes from a woman between 18 and 29 years old who had recovered from COVID-19. This chain connects TRBV6-6 to TRBJ2-1; D is uncertain. The sequencing sample was made of peripheral blood. The CDR3 sequence: CASNAPISRNEQFF. CDR3 nucleotides: TGTGCCAGCAACGCCCCTATATCGCGCAATGAGCAGTTCTTC.